The 2 T cell receptor beta chains reported below all come from one sample, sequenced in a study of shared clonotypes between healthy human individuals. Positively selected for CCR7, the CD45RO-negative cells used as naive CD8 cells excluded terminally differentiated effector memory CD45RA+ cells. Assay: immunoSEQ multiplex PCR; the TCRdb copy retains only in-frame clones and omits some. The data hold hundreds of thousands of clones, with 98% observed a single time. Sequencing was done on a sample of naive CD8+ T cells sorted from blood. These receptors originate from a man aged 25 to 40 in good health.

The CDR3 DNA sequence: TGTGCTAGTGGTTTGGGACTAGCAAGTGAGCAGTTCTTC. This codes for CASGLGLASEQFF. The chain joins TRBV12-5 to TRBJ2-1; 7 positions match TRBD2. CDR3 length: 13 residues. V was pared by 1 base and J by 9 bases, with 3 bases of the junction left unmatched. CDR1 is LGHNT and CDR2 is FRNRAP in the germline V gene.

The chain employs TRBV10-2 and TRBJ2-1; perhaps TRBD1 as D (6 bases). Trimming pared 6 bases from V and 3 bases from J, leaving 27 bases between. This CDR3 has 19 amino acids. Germline V lookup: CDR1 WSHSY, CDR2 SAAADI. CDR3 region: CASSPGYRDPPKLYNEQFF. DNA of the CDR3: TGCGCCAGCAGCCCCGGGTACAGGGACCCACCGAAACTCTACAATGAGCAGTTCTTC.